These 4 T cell receptor beta chains came from one sample sequenced in a study of cytomegalovirus exposure and HLA in healthy donors. 13 Jbeta primers and 60 Vbeta primers were used for the PCR. The repertoire was sequenced with immunoSEQ multiplex PCR; TCRdb's copy has only in-frame clones and lacks some. Counted here are approximately 130,000 clones, roughly 84% occurring once; the ten biggest clones make up over 0.95%. Material for sequencing was PBMCs. The receptors originated from a girl under 10 years old in good health and CMV-seronegative.

The rearrangement uses TRBV14 and TRBJ2-1; 7 nucleotides line up with TRBD1. The CDR3 extends over 17 amino acids. CDR1 and CDR2 (germline): SGHDN, FVKESK. J gave up 0 bases and V 3 bases, and 8 bases lay outside the gene matches. The CDR3 sequence: CASSHNRGQSSYNEQFF. In DNA, the CDR3 is TGTGCCAGCAGCCATAACAGGGGCCAGAGCTCCTACAATGAGCAGTTCTTC.

For the CDR3, the DNA is TGTGCCAGCAGTGAAAGTGTCGGGTCAGGGATTGTGGGAGCTTTCTTT. This sequence encodes CASSESVGSGIVGAFF. This chain connects TRBV6-1 to TRBJ1-1; TRBD1 is a possible D gene (5 bases). V lost 2 bases to trimming and J lost 10 bases, with 23 bases between them. Per the germline V gene, CDR1 is MNHNS and CDR2 is SASEGT. The CDR3 length is 16 residues.

Turning to this clone: One end of the junction is discordant with germline, which a read error may explain. The chain recombines TRBV28 with TRBJ1-1; TRBD1 matches at 7 bases. Germline V gene lookup returns CDR1 MDHEN and CDR2 SYDVKM. This CDR3 spans 15 amino acids. CDR3 coding DNA: TGTGCCAGCAACCGAATGACAGGGAGAGGCACTAAAGCTTTCTTT. Translated, it gives CASNRMTGRGTKAFF.

This clone appeared a single time. This chain joins TRBV30 and TRBJ1-2, with 7 bases matching TRBD1. Germline values: CDR1 GTSNPN, CDR2 SVGIG (reference sequence). There are 13 residues in the CDR3. With V trimmed by 3 bases and J by 4 bases, 5 bases remained unmatched. The CDR3 spells CAWSVTGVYGYTF. The CDR3 DNA reads TGTGCCTGGAGCGTAACAGGGGTCTATGGCTACACCTTC.